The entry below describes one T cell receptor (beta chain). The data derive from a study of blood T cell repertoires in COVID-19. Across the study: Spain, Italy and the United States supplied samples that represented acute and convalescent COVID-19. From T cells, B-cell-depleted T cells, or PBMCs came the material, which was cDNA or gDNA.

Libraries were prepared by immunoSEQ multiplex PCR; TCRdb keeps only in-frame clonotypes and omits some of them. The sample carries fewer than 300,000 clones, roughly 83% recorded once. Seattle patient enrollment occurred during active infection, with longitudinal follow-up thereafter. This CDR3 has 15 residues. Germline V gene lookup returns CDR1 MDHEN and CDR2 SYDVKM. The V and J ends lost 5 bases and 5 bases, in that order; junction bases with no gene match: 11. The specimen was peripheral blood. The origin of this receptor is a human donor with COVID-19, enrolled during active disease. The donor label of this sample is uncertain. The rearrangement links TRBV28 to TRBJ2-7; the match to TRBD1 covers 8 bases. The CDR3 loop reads CASSHPTGAEHEQYF. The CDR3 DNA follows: TGTGCCAGCAGTCATCCGACAGGGGCGGAACACGAGCAGTACTTC.